This T cell receptor beta chain was captured in a study of identical twins. Findings and caveats of the study: Fewer insertions were carried by abundant cord blood beta clonotypes, but none was seen in memory repertoires.

This clonotype was recorded at least ten times. Its antigen is undetermined. Unique molecular identifiers were present on cDNA, and template switching added a universal primer site. One entry per CDR3 protein, called by TCRdb with MiXCR from the 5' RACE reads. The repertoire includes some 710,000 distinct CDR3 sequences, around 6% of them detected once, and roughly 2% sits in the top ten. The sequencing sample was made of naive T cells sorted from blood. The TCR sequence derives from a man younger than 35 in good health.

CDR3 sequence: CASSLSTGVSYEQYF. The CDR3 DNA reads as TGCGCCAGCAGCTTGAGTACAGGGGTATCCTACGAGCAGTACTTC. This chain connects TRBV5-1 to TRBJ2-7; TRBD1 matches at 7 bases. Germline CDR1 and CDR2: SGHRS and YFSETQ. The CDR3 has 15 residues. Losses at the gene ends were 1 base for V and 1 base for J; bases not matched to a gene: 5. Combining the CDR3 with reference TRBV5-1 and TRBJ2-7 gives the whole variable domain KAGVTQTPRYLIKTRGQQVTLSCSPISGHRSVSWYQQTPGQGLQFLFEYFSETQRNKGNFPGRFSGRQFSNSRSEMNVSTLELGDSALYLCASSLSTGVSYEQYFGPGTRLTVT.